Presented here are 24 T cell receptor beta chains from one specimen sequenced in a study of blood T cells in healthy people across ages. A sample-barcoded 5' primer and a J-beta primer mix were used in a second PCR of roughly 7 to 12 cycles. TCRdb reprocessed the 5' RACE reads via MiXCR and lists one record per CDR3 protein. This table holds 540,000 or so distinct CDR3 sequences, 24% found once. In addition, the sample was reused for a study of T cells of mothers and their children.

Material: blood. Receptors originate from a boy aged 5-17 years in good health.

This clonotype was counted a few times. The chain joins TRBV5-6 to TRBJ1-5, with TRBD1 as a possible D gene (5 bases). This CDR3 contains 14 residues. Germline-derived CDR1 and CDR2 are SGHDT and YYEEEE. V was pared by 4 bases and J by 5 bases, with 13 bases between. The CDR3 spells CASSPRGYDQPQHF. The DNA of the CDR3 is TGTGCCAGCAGCCCACGGGGGTATGATCAGCCCCAGCATTTT.

The gene calls are TRBV13 and TRBJ1-4, with 9 bases identical to TRBD1. Germline trimming cut 4 bases from V and 7 bases from J; bases unmatched to any gene: 7. Germline CDR1 PRHDT, CDR2 FYEKMQ (reference sequence). The CDR3 totals 15 residues. CDR3 region: CASSYKTGGFEKLFF. The CDR3 DNA reads TGTGCCAGCAGCTATAAGACAGGGGGATTTGAAAAACTGTTTTTT.

About this clonotype itself: At one end, the junction sequence differs from germline, possibly due to a read error. V usage is TRBV12-3 or TRBV12-4 and J usage is TRBJ1-1, with D hard to call. The CDR3 is 14 amino acids. The DNA of the CDR3 is TGTGCCAGCAGTTCCCGGACGGTGAACACTAAAGCTTTCTTT. It is translated as CASSSRTVNTKAFF.

The genes are TRBV7-9 and TRBJ1-2; weak D call: TRBD1 (6 bases). V lost 5 bases to trimming and J lost 2 bases, with 12 bases between them. This CDR3 has 14 amino acids. Germline-derived CDR1 and CDR2 are SEHNR and FQNEAQ (reference sequence). The CDR3 nucleotides read TGTGCCAGCAGCCCTGACGGGGGCAACTATGGCTACACCTTC. It encodes CASSPDGGNYGYTF.

The chain joins TRBV20-1 to TRBJ2-1; D possibly corresponds to TRBD2 (7 bases). V dropped 5 bases and J dropped 1 base, with 12 bases sitting between them. Germline CDR1 is DFQATT and CDR2 is SNEGSKA (reference sequence). CDR3 length equals 14 residues. CDR3 sequence (DNA): TGCAGTGCTCACGGGGGGCTTTCCTACAATGAGCAGTTCTTC. This encodes CSAHGGLSYNEQFF.

The chain employs TRBV6-5 and TRBJ2-5, with D tentatively TRBD1 (5 bases). The J call may be wrong; the DNA end is better matched by TRBJ2-7. In germline, CDR1 is MNHEY, CDR2 SVGAGI. The CDR3 loop spans 15 amino acids. This CDR3 reads CASRKQDIGIYEQYF. The CDR3 DNA sequence: TGTGCCAGCAGAAAACAGGACATCGGAATCTACGAGCAGTACTTC.

The chain employs TRBV28 and TRBJ1-1, with 8 bases identical to TRBD1. Germline assignment: CDR1 MDHEN and CDR2 SYDVKM. CDR3 size: 15 residues. V was pared by 6 bases and J by 5 bases, with 11 bases of the junction left unmatched. The CDR3 sequence is CASSQPRTGRTEAFF. The CDR3 nucleotides read TGTGCCAGCAGCCAACCCCGGACAGGGAGGACTGAAGCTTTCTTT.

This chain connects TRBV18 to TRBJ2-1, with D unresolved. Germline CDR1 is KGHSH and CDR2 is LQKENI. V was clipped by 3 bases and J by 0 bases, with 12 bases between them. This CDR3 spans 16 amino acids. The CDR3 DNA follows: TGTGCCAGCTCACCTCTTGGGCGGAACTCCTACAATGAGCAGTTCTTC. It is translated as CASSPLGRNSYNEQFF. Full variable domain (remainder filled in from reference TRBV18 and TRBJ2-1): NAGVMQNPRHLVRRRGQEARLRCSPMKGHSHVYWYRQLPEEGLKFMVYLQKENIIDESGMPKERFSAEFPKEGPSILRIQQVVRGDSAAYFCASSPLGRNSYNEQFFGPGTRLTVL.

This clonotype has only a few counts. The chain links TRBV2 to TRBJ1-1; perhaps TRBD1 as D (5 bases). The ends were cut back, 8 bases at V and 1 base at J, with 14 bases in the middle. The germline V gene encodes CDR1 SNHLY and CDR2 FYNNEI. This CDR3 has 14 amino acids. The CDR3 DNA follows: TGTGCCAGCCGTACGGACACGACGAACACTGAAGCTTTCTTT. Encoded protein: CASRTDTTNTEAFF.

The sample holds a few counts of this clonotype. The genes are TRBV6-1 and TRBJ1-4; D might be TRBD1 (6 bases). This CDR3 is 16 amino acids long. The V end was cut by 6 bases, the J end by 1 base, with 15 bases between. Germline CDR1 reads MNHNS; CDR2 reads SASEGT. DNA of the CDR3: TGTGCCAGCAGGGAGGGTCAGACAGGAACTAATGAAAAACTGTTTTTT. Its protein product is CASREGQTGTNEKLFF.

The chain recombines TRBV12-3 or TRBV12-4 with TRBJ2-5; 7 bases are a match to TRBD2. Germline trimming cut 5 bases from V and 4 bases from J; bases unmatched to any gene: 7. The CDR3 contains 14 residues. The CDR3 DNA follows: TGTGCCAGCAGTCGAGCGGGATTACCAGAGACCCAGTACTTC. Its translation: CASSRAGLPETQYF.

The chain employs TRBV12-3 or TRBV12-4 and TRBJ2-5; D perhaps matches TRBD1 (5 bases). V lost 3 bases and J lost 2, with 13 bases in between. The CDR3 covers 15 residues. In nucleotides, the CDR3 is TGTGCCAGCAGTTTCGGCAGGGCCCAGCAAGAGACCCAGTACTTC. Its protein is CASSFGRAQQETQYF.

This chain connects TRBV4-1 to TRBJ1-2; a weak D match, TRBD1 (5 bases). This CDR3 is 15 amino acids long. V was trimmed by 0 bases and J by 4 bases, leaving 12 bases between them. Germline CDR1 reads MGHRA; CDR2 reads YSYEKL. CDR3 residues: CASSQEPGRGYGYTF. CDR3 coding DNA: TGCGCCAGCAGCCAAGAGCCTGGGAGGGGCTATGGCTACACCTTC.

This sequence joins TRBV12-3 or TRBV12-4 and TRBJ2-5, with 14 bases matching TRBD2. This CDR3 spans 16 amino acids. J lost 0 bases, V lost 4 bases, and 1 base had no gene match. In nucleotides, the CDR3 is TGTGCCAGCAGTTGGACTAGCGGGAGGTACCAAGAGACCCAGTACTTC. It is translated as CASSWTSGRYQETQYF.

The chain combines TRBV7-2 with TRBJ2-1; 13 bases are a match to TRBD2. CDR3 length equals 17 residues. V trimming: 2 bases; J trimming: 2 bases; junction bases outside the gene matches: 3. The germline gives CDR1 SGHTA, CDR2 FQGNSA. CDR3 in amino acids: CASSLSGLAGAYNEQFF. CDR3 nucleotides: TGTGCCAGCAGCTTATCCGGACTAGCGGGAGCCTACAATGAGCAGTTCTTC.

The chain is built from TRBV20-1 and TRBJ2-3, with 14 positions matching TRBD2. The CDR3 extends over 15 amino acids. The germline V gene has CDR1 DFQATT and CDR2 SNEGSKA (reference sequence). Trimming at V came to 4 bases and at J to 5 bases, leaving 5 bases not matched to a gene. DNA of the CDR3: TGCAGTGCTAAGGGACTAGCGGGGGACGTAGATACGCAGTATTTT. Its translation is CSAKGLAGDVDTQYF.

The chain carries TRBV12-3 or TRBV12-4 and TRBJ1-1; TRBD1 agrees at 7 bases. The CDR3 runs 14 residues. The J segment lost 3 bases and the V segment lost 7 bases, leaving 8 bases of the junction unmatched. The CDR3 is CASNLGGTDTEAFF. The CDR3 DNA reads TGTGCCAGCAACCTGGGCGGGACAGACACTGAAGCTTTCTTT.

Regarding this clonotype: Since no conserved phenylalanine or tryptophan closes the CDR3, a read error is the likely cause. J is TRBJ1-5 and V is TRBV28, with a possible D match to TRBD1 (5 bases). CDR3 length equals 15 residues. Germline lookup yields CDR1 MDHEN and CDR2 SYDVKM. The V and J ends lost 6 bases and 3 bases respectively, with 15 bases between them. Here the CDR3 reads CASSLYWGTNQPQHL. The CDR3 DNA reads as TGTGCCAGCAGCCTTTATTGGGGGACCAATCAGCCCCAGCATCTT.

The sample holds a few counts of this clonotype. This chain joins TRBV4-3 and TRBJ2-2; D ambiguous. V lost 4 bases, J lost 0 bases, and 27 bases lay in between. The CDR3 runs to 21 residues. Germline CDR1 is LGHNA and CDR2 is YSLEER. The CDR3 DNA sequence: TGCGCCAGCAGCCCGAAAAGATCATACCCAGCTCTGGCAGCGAACACCGGGGAGCTGTTTTTT. Translated, it gives CASSPKRSYPALAANTGELFF.

This clonotype was detected only a few times. The chain uses TRBV28 and TRBJ1-5, with a possible D match to TRBD1 (5 bases). V gave up 7 bases and J gave up 7 bases, with 14 bases separating them. The CDR3 extends over 13 amino acids. Germline CDR1 is MDHEN and CDR2 is SYDVKM. The CDR3: CASTVGVYQPQHF. CDR3 DNA sequence: TGTGCCAGCACCGTGGGGGTTTACCAGCCCCAGCATTTT. Using reference TRBV28 and TRBJ1-5 for the parts outside the CDR3, the full variable domain is DVKVTQSSRYLVKRTGEKVFLECVQDMDHENMFWYRQDPGLGLRLIYFSYDVKMKEKGDIPEGYSVSREKKERFSLILESASTNQTSMYLCASTVGVYQPQHFGDGTRLSIL.

The V and J genes are TRBV4-1 and TRBJ2-1; no clear D gene. The CDR3 spans 13 residues. V was pared by 3 bases and J by 10 bases, with 13 bases between. Germline V lookup: CDR1 MGHRA, CDR2 YSYEKL. CDR3 nucleotide sequence: TGCGCCAGCAGCCAGTATAGACCCGTCGAGCAGTTCTTC. It specifies CASSQYRPVEQFF.

This rearrangement joins TRBV7-2 to TRBJ2-5, with TRBD2 matching 9 bases. This CDR3 contains 14 residues. In germline, CDR1 is SGHTA, CDR2 FQGNSA. Trimming cost V 8 bases and J 1 base; bases outside gene matches: 5. The CDR3 loop reads CASRRAGGQETQYF. CDR3 DNA sequence: TGTGCCAGCCGGCGAGCGGGGGGCCAAGAGACCCAGTACTTC.

This clonotype showed up just a few times. V is TRBV6-5 and J is TRBJ1-6; 9 nucleotides align to TRBD1. CDR1 and CDR2 from the germline V gene are MNHEY and SVGAGI. V was pared by 4 bases and J by 10 bases, with 5 bases of the junction left unmatched. The CDR3 has 14 amino acids. CDR3 protein: CASSWDRDRSPLHF. The CDR3 DNA follows: TGTGCCAGCAGTTGGGACAGGGATCGCTCACCCCTCCACTTT.

This clonotype was seen a handful of times. V gene TRBV7-9 combines with J gene TRBJ2-1; no clear D. Germline V gene lookup returns CDR1 SEHNR and CDR2 FQNEAQ (reference sequence). The CDR3 has 14 amino acids. V gave up 3 bases and J gave up 2 bases, with 8 bases separating them. The CDR3 is CASSFSQTYNEQFF. The CDR3 region has the DNA TGTGCCAGCAGCTTTTCGCAGACCTACAATGAGCAGTTCTTC. Looking up the rest from reference TRBV7-9 and TRBJ2-1 gives the full variable domain: DTGVSQNPRHKITKRGQNVTFRCDPISEHNRLYWYRQTLGQGPEFLTYFQNEAQLEKSRLLSDRFSAERPKGSFSTLEIQRTEQGDSAMYLCASSFSQTYNEQFFGPGTRLTVL.